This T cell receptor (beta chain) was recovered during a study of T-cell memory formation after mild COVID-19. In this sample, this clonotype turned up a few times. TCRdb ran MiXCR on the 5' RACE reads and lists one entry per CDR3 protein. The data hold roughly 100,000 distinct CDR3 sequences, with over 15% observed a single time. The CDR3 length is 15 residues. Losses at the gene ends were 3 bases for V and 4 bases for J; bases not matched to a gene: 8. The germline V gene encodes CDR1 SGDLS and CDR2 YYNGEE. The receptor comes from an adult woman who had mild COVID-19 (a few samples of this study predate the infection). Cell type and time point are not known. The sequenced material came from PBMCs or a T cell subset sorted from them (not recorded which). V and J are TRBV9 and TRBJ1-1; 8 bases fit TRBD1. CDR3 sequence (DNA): TGTGCCAGCAGCGCCTCCGGGACAGGAATCACTGAAGCTTTCTTT. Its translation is CASSASGTGITEAFF.